A single T cell receptor beta chain is shown here with its context. The data stem from a study of blood T cell repertoires in COVID-19. Whole-study context: PBMCs, B-cell-depleted T cells, or T cells provided the cDNA or gDNA that made up the material.

This CDR3 contains 17 residues. Germline V lookup: CDR1 LGHNA, CDR2 YSLEER. V was pared by 0 bases and J by 2 bases, with 6 bases of the junction left unmatched. Participants had their cohort set by participant-reported clinical history. Produced via immunoSEQ multiplex PCR; TCRdb's table is partial and in-frame only. Here the sample spans about 140,000 clones, 84% being singletons. The clonotype comes from a woman aged 45-60 years with acute COVID-19. V gene TRBV4-3 combines with J gene TRBJ2-2, with TRBD1 matching over 7 bases. Sequences were obtained from PBMCs or T cells enriched from blood (not recorded which). This chain's CDR3 is CASSQEAGGSNTGELFF. DNA of the CDR3: TGCGCCAGCAGCCAAGAGGCAGGGGGTTCCAACACCGGGGAGCTGTTTTTT.